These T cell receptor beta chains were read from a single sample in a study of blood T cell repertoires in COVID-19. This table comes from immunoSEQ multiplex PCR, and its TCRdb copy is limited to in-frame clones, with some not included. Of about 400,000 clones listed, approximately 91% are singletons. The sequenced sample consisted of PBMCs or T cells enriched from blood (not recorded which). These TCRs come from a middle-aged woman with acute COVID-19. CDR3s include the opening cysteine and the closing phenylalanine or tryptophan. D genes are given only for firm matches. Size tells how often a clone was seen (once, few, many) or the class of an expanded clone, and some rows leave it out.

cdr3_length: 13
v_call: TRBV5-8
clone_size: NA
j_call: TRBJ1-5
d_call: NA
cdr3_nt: TGTGCCAGCAGGGTTCAGGCCCCTCAGCCCCAGCATTTT
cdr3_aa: CASRVQAPQPQHF

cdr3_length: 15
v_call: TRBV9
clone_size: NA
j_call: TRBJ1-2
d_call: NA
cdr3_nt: TGTGCCAGCAGCGTTGGGTCCAGGGCGTTATATGGCTACACCTTC
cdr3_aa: CASSVGSRALYGYTF

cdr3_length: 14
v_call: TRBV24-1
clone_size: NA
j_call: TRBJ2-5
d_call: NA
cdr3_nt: TGTGCCACCAGTGATTTTGGGGGCTTGGAGACCCAGTACTTC
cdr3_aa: CATSDFGGLETQYF

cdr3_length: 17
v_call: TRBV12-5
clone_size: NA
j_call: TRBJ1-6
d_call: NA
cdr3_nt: TGTGCTAGTGGACAAAGACAGGCAAGCTCCTATAATTCACCCCTCCACTTT
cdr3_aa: CASGQRQASSYNSPLHF

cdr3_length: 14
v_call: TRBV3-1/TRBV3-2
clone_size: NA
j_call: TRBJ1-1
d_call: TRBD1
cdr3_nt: TGTGCCAGCAGCCAAGTCGACAGGGACACTGAAGCTTTCTTT
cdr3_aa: CASSQVDRDTEAFF

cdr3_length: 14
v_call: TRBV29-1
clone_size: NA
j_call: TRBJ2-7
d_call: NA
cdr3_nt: TGCAGCGTTGAATTAACCGGCGGTTTGTACGAGCAGTACTTC
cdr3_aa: CSVELTGGLYEQYF

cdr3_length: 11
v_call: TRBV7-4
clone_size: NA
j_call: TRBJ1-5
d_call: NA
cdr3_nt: TGTGCCAGCAGACTAAGTCAGCCCCAGCATTTT
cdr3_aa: CASRLSQPQHF

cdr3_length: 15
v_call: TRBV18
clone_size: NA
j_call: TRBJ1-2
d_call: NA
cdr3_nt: TGTGCCAGCTCACCAGAGACAGGCCCTAACTATGGCTACACCTTC
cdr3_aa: CASSPETGPNYGYTF

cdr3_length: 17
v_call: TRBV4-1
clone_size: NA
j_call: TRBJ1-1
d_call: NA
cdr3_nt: TGCGCCAGCAGCCAGACACAGGGAGCAGAGGATAGGACTGAAGCTTTCTTT
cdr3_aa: CASSQTQGAEDRTEAFF

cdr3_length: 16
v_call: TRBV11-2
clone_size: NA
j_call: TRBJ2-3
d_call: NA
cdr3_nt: TGTGCCAGCAGCTCCAGGCGGGGGCGGGGCACAGATACGCAGTATTTT
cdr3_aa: CASSSRRGRGTDTQYF

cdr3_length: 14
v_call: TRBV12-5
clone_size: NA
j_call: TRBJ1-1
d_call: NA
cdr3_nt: TGTGCTAGTGGTCCCCGGGGGACGGGCACTGAAGCTTTCTTT
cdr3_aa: CASGPRGTGTEAFF

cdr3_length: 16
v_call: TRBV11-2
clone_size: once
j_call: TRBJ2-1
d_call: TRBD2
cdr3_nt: TGTGCCAGCAGCTTTGTACTAGCGGGGATCTACAATGAGCAGTTCTTC
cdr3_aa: CASSFVLAGIYNEQFF

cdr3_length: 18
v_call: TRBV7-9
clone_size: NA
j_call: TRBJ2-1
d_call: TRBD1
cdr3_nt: TGTGCCAGCAGCTCTTCCCTGAGGACAGGGGTCTCCTACAATGAGCAGTTCTTC
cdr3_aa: CASSSSLRTGVSYNEQFF

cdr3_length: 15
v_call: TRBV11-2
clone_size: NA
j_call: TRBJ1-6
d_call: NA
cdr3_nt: TGTGCCAGCAGCTGGGGCCAGGCCTCGGGTTCACCCCTCCACTTT
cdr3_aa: CASSWGQASGSPLHF

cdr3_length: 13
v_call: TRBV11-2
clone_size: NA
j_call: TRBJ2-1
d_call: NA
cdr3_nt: TGTGCCAGCAGCTTAACAGGTTACAATGAGCAGTTCTTC
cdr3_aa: CASSLTGYNEQFF

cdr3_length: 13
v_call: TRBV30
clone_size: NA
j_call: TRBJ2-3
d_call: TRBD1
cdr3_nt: TGTGCCGGAGATTCCACAGGGGAAGATACGCAGTATTTT
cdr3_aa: CAGDSTGEDTQYF

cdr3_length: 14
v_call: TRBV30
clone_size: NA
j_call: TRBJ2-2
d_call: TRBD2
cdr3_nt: TGTGCCTGGACGGGACTAGCCAACACCGGGGAGCTGTTTTTT
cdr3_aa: CAWTGLANTGELFF

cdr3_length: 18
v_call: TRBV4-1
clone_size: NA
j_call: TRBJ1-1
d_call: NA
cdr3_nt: TGCGCCAGCAGCCAAGAGGCCGGGAGGCAGTGGTTGGGCACTGAAGCTTTCTTT
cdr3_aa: CASSQEAGRQWLGTEAFF

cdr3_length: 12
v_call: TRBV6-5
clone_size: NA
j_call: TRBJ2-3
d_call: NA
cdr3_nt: TGTGCCAGCAGTCGGGTCCCAGATACGCAGTATTTT
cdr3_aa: CASSRVPDTQYF

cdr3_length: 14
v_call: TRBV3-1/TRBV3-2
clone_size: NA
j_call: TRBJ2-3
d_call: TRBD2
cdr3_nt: TGTGCCAGCAGCCACAAGCGGGGCGAGGATACGCAGTATTTT
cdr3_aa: CASSHKRGEDTQYF

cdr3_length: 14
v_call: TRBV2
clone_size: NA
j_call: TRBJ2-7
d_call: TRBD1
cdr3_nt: TGTGCCAGCAGTGACTATACAGGGGGCAACGAGCAGTACTTC
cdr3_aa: CASSDYTGGNEQYF

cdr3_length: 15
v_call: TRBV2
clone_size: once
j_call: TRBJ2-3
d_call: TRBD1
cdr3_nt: TGTGCCAGCAGGCTGACAGGGCTTAGCACAGATACGCAGTATTTT
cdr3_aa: CASRLTGLSTDTQYF

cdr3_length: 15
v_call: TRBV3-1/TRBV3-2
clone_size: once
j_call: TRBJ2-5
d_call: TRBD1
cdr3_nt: TGTGCCAGCAACCCCCGGACAGGGGGCTGGGAGACCCAGTACTTC
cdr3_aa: CASNPRTGGWETQYF

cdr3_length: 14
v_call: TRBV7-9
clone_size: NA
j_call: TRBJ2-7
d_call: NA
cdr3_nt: TGTGCCAGCAGCTCATTAAACGCGGGGGCCTTTCCTAATTTC
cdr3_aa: CASSSLNAGAFPNF

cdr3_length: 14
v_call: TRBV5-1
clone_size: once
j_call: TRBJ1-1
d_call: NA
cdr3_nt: TGCGCCAGCAGCACGGGTGCGCAGAACACTGAAGCTTTCTTT
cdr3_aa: CASSTGAQNTEAFF

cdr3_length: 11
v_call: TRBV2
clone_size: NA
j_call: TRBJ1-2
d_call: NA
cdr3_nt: TGTGCCACCCACGGGGGGGATGGCTACACCTTC
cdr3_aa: CATHGGDGYTF

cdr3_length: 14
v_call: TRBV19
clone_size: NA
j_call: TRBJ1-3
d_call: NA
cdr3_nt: TGTGCCACAAAAGCGGGCGGCTCTGGAAACACCATATATTTT
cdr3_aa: CATKAGGSGNTIYF

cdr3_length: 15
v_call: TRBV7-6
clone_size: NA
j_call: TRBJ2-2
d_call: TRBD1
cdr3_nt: TGTGCCAGCAGCTCAAGGACAGGGGGGGTCGGGGAGCTGTTTTTT
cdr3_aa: CASSSRTGGVGELFF

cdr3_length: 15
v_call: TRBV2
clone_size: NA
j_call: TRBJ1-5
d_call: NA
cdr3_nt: TGTGCCAGCAAGCGGGGCTGGGAAGACAATCAGCCCCAGCATTTT
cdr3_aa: CASKRGWEDNQPQHF

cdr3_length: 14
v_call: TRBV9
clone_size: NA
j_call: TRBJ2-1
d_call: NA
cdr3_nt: TGTGCCAGCAGCGTAGGGCAGTCCTACAATGAGCAGTTCTTC
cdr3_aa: CASSVGQSYNEQFF

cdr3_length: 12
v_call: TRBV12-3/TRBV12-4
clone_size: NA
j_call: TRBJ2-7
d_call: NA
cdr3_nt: TGTGCCAGCAGTGGATCAAGGGGCGAGCAGTACTTC
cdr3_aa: CASSGSRGEQYF

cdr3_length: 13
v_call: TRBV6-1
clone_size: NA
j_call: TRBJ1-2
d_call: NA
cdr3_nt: TGTGCCAGCAGTGAAAGGCAGGGCTATGGCTACACCTTC
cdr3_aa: CASSERQGYGYTF

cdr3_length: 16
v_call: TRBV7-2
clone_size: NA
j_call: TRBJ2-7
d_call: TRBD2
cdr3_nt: TGTGCCAGCAGCTTACCTCGGGCTAGCGGGGCCTACGAGCAGTACTTC
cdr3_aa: CASSLPRASGAYEQYF

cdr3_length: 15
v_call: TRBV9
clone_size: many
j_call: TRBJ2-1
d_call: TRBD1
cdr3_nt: TGTGCCAGCGCTTTTGCACAGGGGGTTGGCAATGAGCAGTTCTTC
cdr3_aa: CASAFAQGVGNEQFF

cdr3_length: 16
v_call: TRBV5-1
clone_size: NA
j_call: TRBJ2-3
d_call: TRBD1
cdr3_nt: TGCGCCAGCAGCTTGGAGGGACAGGGGGCGACAGATACGCAGTATTTT
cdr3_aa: CASSLEGQGATDTQYF

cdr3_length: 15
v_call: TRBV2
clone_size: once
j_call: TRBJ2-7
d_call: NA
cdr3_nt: TGTGCCAGTATACCAGGGAAAACGGTCTCCTACGAGCAGTACTTC
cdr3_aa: CASIPGKTVSYEQYF

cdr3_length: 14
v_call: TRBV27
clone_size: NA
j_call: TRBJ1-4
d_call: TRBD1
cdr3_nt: TGTGCCAGCCGGGGTACAGGGGTCGGTGAAAAACTGTTTTTT
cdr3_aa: CASRGTGVGEKLFF

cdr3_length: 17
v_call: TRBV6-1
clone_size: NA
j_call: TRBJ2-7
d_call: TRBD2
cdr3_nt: TGTGCCAGCAGTGGCGTCCCGGGACTAGCGGGGGGGCACGAGCAGTACTTC
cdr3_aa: CASSGVPGLAGGHEQYF

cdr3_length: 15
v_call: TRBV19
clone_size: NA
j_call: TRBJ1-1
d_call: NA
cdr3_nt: TGTGCCAGTAGTGCGATGACAGATTTGAACACTGAAGCTTTCTTT
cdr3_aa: CASSAMTDLNTEAFF

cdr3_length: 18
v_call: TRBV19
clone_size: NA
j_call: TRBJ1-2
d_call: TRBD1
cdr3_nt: TGTGCCAGTAGTATGAGCGGGACAGGCCTACCTTCACCGTATGGCTACACCTTC
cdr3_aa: CASSMSGTGLPSPYGYTF

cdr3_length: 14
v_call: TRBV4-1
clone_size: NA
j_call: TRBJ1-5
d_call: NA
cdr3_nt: TGCGCCAGCAGCCAAGAGAGGGCGAATCAGCCCCAGCATTTT
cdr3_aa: CASSQERANQPQHF

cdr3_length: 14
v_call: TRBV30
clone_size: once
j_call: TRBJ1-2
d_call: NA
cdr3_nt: TGTGCCTGGAATCTGGGACACCACAACTATGGCTACACCTTC
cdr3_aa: CAWNLGHHNYGYTF